Below, 2 T cell receptor beta chains from the same sample are listed, as sequenced in a study of control samples from healthy donors and cancer patients. Profiling relied on immunoSEQ multiplex PCR, and the TCRdb table lists in-frame clones only, not all of them. The repertoire holds 200,000 or so clones, with roughly 94% as singletons. Input material: blood. The source is a man aged 45 to 65 in good health.

This clone was seen a single time. This chain links TRBV28 with TRBJ1-4; the match to TRBD1 covers 9 bases. V was pared by 0 bases and J by 8 bases, with 13 bases of the junction left unmatched. The CDR3 sequence is 18 residues long. The germline V gene encodes CDR1 MDHEN and CDR2 SYDVKM. CDR3 nucleotides: TGTGCCAGCAGTTTATGGATACAAACAGGGGGCCGAGGGGAAAAACTGTTTTTT. Its protein is CASSLWIQTGGRGEKLFF. Full variable domain (rest looked up from reference TRBV28 and TRBJ1-4): DVKVTQSSRYLVKRTGEKVFLECVQDMDHENMFWYRQDPGLGLRLIYFSYDVKMKEKGDIPEGYSVSREKKERFSLILESASTNQTSMYLCASSLWIQTGGRGEKLFFGSGTQLSVL.

The chain employs TRBV5-1 and TRBJ1-4, with 10 bases that match TRBD1. Trimming took 4 bases from V and 5 from J; bases not matched to a gene: 11. Germline V gene data show CDR1 as SGHRS and CDR2 as YFSETQ. The CDR3 has 17 amino acids. DNA for the CDR3: TGCGCCAGCAGCACCGCACGACAGGGGGCTGGGAATGAAAAACTGTTTTTT. This gives the protein CASSTARQGAGNEKLFF.